These 27 T cell receptor beta chains were sequenced from one sample in a study of PD-L1 blockade in urothelial cancer. This table comes from immunoSEQ multiplex PCR, and its TCRdb copy is limited to in-frame clones, with some not included. This sample has about 70,000 clones, with 90% found just once. Documented time point: pretreatment peripheral blood. The sample in question was PBMCs, obtained around atezolizumab (anti-PD-L1) treatment. Receptors originate from a man in his 70s with urothelial cancer.

This sequence joins TRBV13 and TRBJ2-1; D not resolved. V lost 4 bases to trimming and J lost 3 bases, with 19 bases between them. CDR3 length: 17 residues. CDR1 PRHDT and CDR2 FYEKMQ come from the germline V gene (reference sequence). In DNA, the CDR3 is TGTGCCAGCAGCTCAAAGACTCATGCCCCTAACTACAATGAGCAGTTCTTC. As protein: CASSSKTHAPNYNEQFF.

The V and J genes are TRBV11-1 and TRBJ2-7; 9 bases fit TRBD1. From germline, CDR1 is SGHAT and CDR2 FQDESV (reference sequence). This CDR3 spans 15 amino acids. After removal of 1 base from V and 2 bases from J, the junction contained 3 bases not matched to a gene. Written as DNA, the CDR3 is TGTGCCAGCAGCTTAGACAGGGGGCTAACCTACGAGCAGTACTTC. Amino acid sequence: CASSLDRGLTYEQYF.

The J gene is TRBJ2-7, the V gene TRBV18, with 11 bases identical to TRBD2. Germline values: CDR1 KGHSH, CDR2 LQKENI. V lost 2 bases and J lost 2; bases outside the gene matches: 5. The CDR3 runs to 16 residues. The CDR3, as DNA: TGTGCCAGCTCACCAATGGGACTAGCGGACACCTACGAGCAGTACTTC. Encoded protein: CASSPMGLADTYEQYF.

The chain employs TRBV15 and TRBJ2-7; a possible D gene is TRBD1 (6 bases). Trimming removed 5 bases at V and 4 bases at J, with 18 bases between. The CDR3 runs to 15 residues. Germline V CDR1 and CDR2: LNHNV, YYDKDF (reference sequence). The CDR3 reads CATSENSQGVYEQYF. CDR3 coding DNA: TGTGCCACCAGCGAAAATTCACAGGGAGTGTACGAGCAGTACTTC.

The chain links TRBV11-2 to TRBJ2-1, with D maybe TRBD2 (6 bases). Germline CDR1 is SGHAT and CDR2 is FQNNGV. The CDR3 consists of 17 residues. Trimming stripped 0 bases from V and 3 bases from J, with 15 bases between. The CDR3, as DNA: TGTGCCAGCAGCTTAGATGGTCTAGCGACCCACTACAATGAGCAGTTCTTC. Translation: CASSLDGLATHYNEQFF.

V gene TRBV18 combines with J gene TRBJ1-2, with TRBD1 as a possible D gene (6 bases). Germline V lookup: CDR1 KGHSH, CDR2 LQKENI. Trimming took 1 base from V and 6 from J, leaving 12 bases between them. The CDR3 loop spans 14 amino acids. The CDR3 loop is CASSPLRGANGYTF. The CDR3 DNA is TGTGCCAGCTCACCACTACGGGGGGCAAATGGCTACACCTTC.

This chain uses TRBV6-1 with TRBJ1-1; D might be TRBD1 (6 bases). V lost 7 bases, J lost 5 bases, and 17 bases lay in between. The CDR3 extends over 14 amino acids. Germline CDR1 is MNHNS and CDR2 is SASEGT. In DNA, the CDR3 is TGTGCCAGCATCCGAGAGGGAAGGGGGACTGAAGCTTTCTTT. This gives the protein CASIREGRGTEAFF.

V and J are TRBV7-2 and TRBJ2-5; D remains ambiguous. V was pared by 1 base and J by 7 bases, with 10 bases between. The CDR3 covers 13 residues. Germline CDR1 reads SGHTA; CDR2 reads FQGNSA. The CDR3 loop is CASSLGRSGTQYF. CDR3 in DNA: TGTGCCAGCAGCTTAGGGCGGTCGGGGACCCAGTACTTC.

V gene TRBV5-1 combines with J gene TRBJ2-7, with a possible D match to TRBD2 (7 bases). Germline V CDR1 and CDR2: SGHRS, YFSETQ. The CDR3 loop spans 15 amino acids. V shed 4 bases and J shed 2 bases, with 16 bases lying between them. The CDR3 nucleotides are TGCGCCAGCAGCCCAAGGGGGGGGTTCACCTACGAGCAGTACTTC. Protein sequence: CASSPRGGFTYEQYF.

This clone came up a few times. This chain uses TRBV29-1 with TRBJ2-7; D is unresolved. CDR1 and CDR2 (germline): SQVTM, ANQGSEA. The CDR3 contains 11 residues. V lost 5 bases, J lost 4 bases, and 9 bases lay in between. The CDR3 reads CSVLQLYEQYF. In nucleotides, the CDR3 is TGCAGCGTTTTACAGCTATACGAGCAGTACTTC.

This clone occurred once. The rearrangement links TRBV7-9 to TRBJ2-7; perhaps TRBD1 as D (6 bases). This CDR3 comprises 14 residues. Germline assignment: CDR1 SEHNR and CDR2 FQNEAQ (reference sequence). V was trimmed by 0 bases and J by 2 bases, leaving 8 bases between them. CDR3 in amino acids: CASSLAGAAYEQYF. The CDR3 DNA reads as TGTGCCAGCAGCTTAGCGGGGGCGGCCTACGAGCAGTACTTC.

The rearrangement uses TRBV9 and TRBJ2-7; a possible D gene is TRBD1 (5 bases). CDR3 length: 19 amino acids. Trimming took 0 bases from V and 0 from J, leaving 22 bases between them. The V gene's germline CDR1 is SGDLS and CDR2 YYNGEE. For the CDR3, the DNA is TGTGCCAGCAGCGTAGAAAATCTCAGGGCCCTACGGTGCTCCTACGAGCAGTACTTC. Translation gives CASSVENLRALRCSYEQYF.

The chain couples TRBV18 to TRBJ2-2; possible D gene TRBD2, 6 bases. CDR3 length: 14 residues. From germline, CDR1 is KGHSH and CDR2 LQKENI. V was clipped by 2 bases and J by 4 bases, with 8 bases between them. The CDR3 bases are TGTGCCAGCTCACCAAAGACTAGCACCGGGGAGCTGTTTTTT. Translating it yields CASSPKTSTGELFF.

The chain combines TRBV5-1 with TRBJ2-2; no definite D call. The germline V and J ends were trimmed by 3 bases and 0 bases, with 9 bases remaining between them. The CDR3 runs to 15 residues. Germline CDR1 reads SGHRS; CDR2 reads YFSETQ. The CDR3 DNA reads TGCGCCAGCAGCTCCGGGTCCGCGAACACCGGGGAGCTGTTTTTT. Protein: CASSSGSANTGELFF.

V and J are TRBV5-3 and TRBJ2-7; D remains ambiguous. TRBV5-3 is identified as an open reading frame with a role that is uncertain. Trimming took 7 bases from V and 0 from J, leaving 11 bases between them. The CDR3 extends over 13 amino acids. In nucleotides, the CDR3 is TGTGCCAGAGATAGGCCAGGCTCCTACGAGCAGTACTTC. Its protein is CARDRPGSYEQYF.

V usage is TRBV15 and J usage is TRBJ1-2, with 7 bases matching TRBD1. This CDR3 is built from 14 residues. The ends lost 4 bases at V and 14 bases at J; junction bases unmatched: 16. CDR1 LNHNV and CDR2 YYDKDF come from the germline V gene (reference sequence). The CDR3 loop reads CATSKSNTGDLRTF. CDR3 DNA sequence: TGTGCCACCAGCAAGAGCAATACAGGGGACCTGAGAACCTTC.

The chain combines TRBV29-1 with TRBJ2-5; 9 bases fit TRBD2. V shed 6 bases, J shed 2 bases, and the junction held 13 bases outside the gene matches. Germline CDR1 reads SQVTM; CDR2 reads ANQGSEA. The CDR3 contains 16 residues. The CDR3 DNA sequence: TGCAGCGTGGATGCCGTTAGCGGGAGCCTTCAAGAGACCCAGTACTTC. Its translation: CSVDAVSGSLQETQYF.

The rearrangement uses TRBV5-4 and TRBJ2-1; tentative D call: TRBD1 (6 bases). With 3 bases removed from V and 5 bases from J, the gap between germline ends came to 24 bases. This CDR3 is built from 18 residues. Germline V gene sequence: CDR1 SGHNT, CDR2 YYREEE (reference sequence). CDR3 DNA: TGTGCCAGCAGCTCATATGAAACACCCGGGACATGGGACAATGAGCAGTTCTTC. It yields the protein CASSSYETPGTWDNEQFF.

V is TRBV4-1 and J is TRBJ2-7, with TRBD1 matching 7 bases. CDR1 MGHRA and CDR2 YSYEKL come from the germline V gene. CDR3 length equals 16 residues. Trimming took 0 bases from V and 3 from J; bases not matched to a gene: 8. CDR3 region: CASSQDAGTDFYEQYF. CDR3 nucleotide sequence: TGCGCCAGCAGCCAAGACGCCGGGACAGACTTCTACGAGCAGTACTTC.

The chain uses TRBV9 and TRBJ2-4; the match to TRBD1 covers 10 bases. Germline V gene data show CDR1 as SGDLS and CDR2 as YYNGEE. Unmatched junction bases numbered 7, after V lost 5 bases and J lost 8 bases. The CDR3 totals 14 residues. This CDR3 reads CASSTGQGMYIQYF. The DNA for the CDR3 is TGTGCCAGCAGTACGGGACAGGGGATGTACATTCAGTACTTC.

The chain employs TRBV4-1 and TRBJ2-1, with TRBD2 identical over 14 bases. Germline V CDR1 and CDR2: MGHRA, YSYEKL. The CDR3 is made up of 17 amino acids. The ends lost 4 bases at V and 8 bases at J; junction bases unmatched: 10. CDR3 in DNA: TGCGCCAGCAGCCTCGACTCGACTAGCGGGAGGGACCATGAGCAGTTCTTC. This sequence encodes CASSLDSTSGRDHEQFF.

The chain has TRBV28 and TRBJ1-5; 9 bases are shared with TRBD1. Per germline, CDR1 MDHEN and CDR2 SYDVKM. CDR3 length: 12 residues. J gave up 5 bases and V 8 bases, and 1 base lay outside the gene matches. CDR3 sequence reads: CASGTGYQPQHF. Here the CDR3 DNA reads TGTGCCAGCGGGACAGGGTATCAGCCCCAGCATTTT.

This clone was seen more than once but under ten times. The chain combines TRBV19 with TRBJ2-1; 10 bases match TRBD1. Trimming removed 6 bases from V and 8 bases from J; junction bases left unmatched: 7. The CDR3 contains 14 residues. From germline, CDR1 is LNHDA and CDR2 SQIVND (reference sequence). The chain's CDR3 is CASRLTGGFDEQFF. In nucleotides, the CDR3 is TGTGCCAGTAGGCTGACAGGGGGCTTCGATGAGCAGTTCTTC.

Regarding this clone: Other nucleotide sequences in the sample specify the same CDR3. The gene calls are TRBV7-9 and TRBJ2-2; no firm D call. The V gene lost 0 bases and the J gene lost 1 base, with 6 bases spanning the gap. The CDR3 is made up of 15 amino acids. The germline CDR1 and CDR2 sequences are SEHNR and FQNEAQ (reference sequence). This CDR3 is CASSLARGNTGELFF. In DNA, the CDR3 is TGTGCCAGCAGCTTAGCACGAGGGAACACCGGGGAGCTGTTTTTT.

The rearrangement links TRBV28 to TRBJ1-1, with 9 bases that match TRBD1. Germline trimming cut 4 bases from V and 1 base from J; bases unmatched to any gene: 1. CDR1 MDHEN and CDR2 SYDVKM come from the germline V gene. The CDR3 is made up of 14 amino acids. As DNA, the CDR3 is TGTGCCAGCAGTTGGACAGGGGAGAACACTGAAGCTTTCTTT. This translates into CASSWTGENTEAFF.

J is TRBJ2-5 and V is TRBV5-1; D is possibly TRBD2 (5 bases). The germline V and J ends were trimmed by 4 bases and 1 base, with 26 bases remaining between them. Germline V gene data show CDR1 as SGHRS and CDR2 as YFSETQ. This CDR3 region has 19 residues. CDR3 DNA: TGCGCCAGCAGCCGGGGTTACGGGCGGAGTGTTACCATCCAAGAGACCCAGTACTTC. Encoded protein: CASSRGYGRSVTIQETQYF.

This chain uses TRBV5-6 with TRBJ1-5, with unresolved D. The CDR3 sequence is 14 residues long. Per the germline V gene, CDR1 is SGHDT and CDR2 is YYEEEE. Trimming pared 3 bases from V and 2 bases from J, leaving 9 bases between. CDR3 DNA: TGTGCCAGCAGCTCCACGCGGGGCAATCAGCCCCAGCATTTT. Protein product: CASSSTRGNQPQHF.